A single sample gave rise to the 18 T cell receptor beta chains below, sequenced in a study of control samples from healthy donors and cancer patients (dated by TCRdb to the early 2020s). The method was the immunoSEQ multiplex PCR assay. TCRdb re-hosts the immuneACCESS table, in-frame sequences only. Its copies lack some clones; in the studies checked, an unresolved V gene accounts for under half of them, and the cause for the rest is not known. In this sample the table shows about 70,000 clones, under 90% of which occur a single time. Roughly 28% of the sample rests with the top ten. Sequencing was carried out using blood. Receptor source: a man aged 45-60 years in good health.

CDR3 DNA: TGCGCCAGCACTCCATGGGGACAGGGAAGTTCACCCCTCCACTTT. The encoded protein is CASTPWGQGSSPLHF. This sequence joins TRBV5-1 and TRBJ1-6, with 9 bases lining up with TRBD1. This CDR3 contains 15 residues. CDR1 is SGHRS and CDR2 is YFSETQ in the germline V gene. The trim removed 6 bases at V and 9 bases at J, leaving 10 bases unmatched.

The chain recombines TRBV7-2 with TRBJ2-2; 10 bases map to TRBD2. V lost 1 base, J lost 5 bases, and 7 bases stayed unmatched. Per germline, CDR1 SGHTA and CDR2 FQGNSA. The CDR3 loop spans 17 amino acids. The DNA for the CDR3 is TGTGCCAGCAGCTTAGTTCCCCTAGCGGGAGTTACCGGGGAGCTGTTTTTT. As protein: CASSLVPLAGVTGELFF.

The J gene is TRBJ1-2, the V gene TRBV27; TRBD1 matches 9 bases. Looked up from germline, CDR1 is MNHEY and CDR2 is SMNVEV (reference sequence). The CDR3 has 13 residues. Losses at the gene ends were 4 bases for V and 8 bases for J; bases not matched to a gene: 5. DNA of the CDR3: TGTGCCAGCAGTTCAACAGGGGGCCGAGGCTACACCTTC. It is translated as CASSSTGGRGYTF.

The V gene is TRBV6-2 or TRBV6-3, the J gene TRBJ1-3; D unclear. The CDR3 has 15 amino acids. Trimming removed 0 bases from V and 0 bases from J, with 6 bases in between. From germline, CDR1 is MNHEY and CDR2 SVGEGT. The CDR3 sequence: CASSYSRTSGNTIYF. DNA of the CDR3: TGTGCCAGCAGTTACTCTAGGACCTCTGGAAACACCATATATTTT.

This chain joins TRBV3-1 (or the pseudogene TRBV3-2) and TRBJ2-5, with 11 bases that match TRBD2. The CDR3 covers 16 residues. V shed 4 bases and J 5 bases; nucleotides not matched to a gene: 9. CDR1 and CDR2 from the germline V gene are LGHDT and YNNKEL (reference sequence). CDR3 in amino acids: CASSPRLAGNEETQYF. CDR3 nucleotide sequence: TGTGCCAGCAGCCCTCGACTAGCGGGGAATGAGGAGACCCAGTACTTC.

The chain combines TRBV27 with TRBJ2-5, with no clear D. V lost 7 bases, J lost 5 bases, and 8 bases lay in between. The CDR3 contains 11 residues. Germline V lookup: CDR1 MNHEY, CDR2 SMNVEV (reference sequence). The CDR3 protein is CASTLGETQYF. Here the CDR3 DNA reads TGTGCCAGCACCCTGGGGGAGACCCAGTACTTC.

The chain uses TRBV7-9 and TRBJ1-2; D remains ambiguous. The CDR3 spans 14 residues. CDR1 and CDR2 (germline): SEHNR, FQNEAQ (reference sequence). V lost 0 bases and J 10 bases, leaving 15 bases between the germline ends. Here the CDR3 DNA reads TGTGCCAGCAGCTTAGCGCTACTCCCACCCGACTACACCTTC. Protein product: CASSLALLPPDYTF.

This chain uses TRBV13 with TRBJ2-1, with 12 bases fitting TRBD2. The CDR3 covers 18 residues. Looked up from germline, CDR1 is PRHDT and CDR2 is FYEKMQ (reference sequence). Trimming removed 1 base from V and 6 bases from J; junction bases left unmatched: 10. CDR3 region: CASSLEREASGGANEQFF. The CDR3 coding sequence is TGTGCCAGCAGCTTAGAACGGGAGGCTAGCGGGGGGGCCAATGAGCAGTTCTTC.

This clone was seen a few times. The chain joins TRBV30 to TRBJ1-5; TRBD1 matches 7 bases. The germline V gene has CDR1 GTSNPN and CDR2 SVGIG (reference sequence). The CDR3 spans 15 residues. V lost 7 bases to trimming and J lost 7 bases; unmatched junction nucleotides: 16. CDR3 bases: TGTGCCTTCAGCCTGAATAGGGGGCAGCGACAGCCCCAGCATTTT. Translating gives CAFSLNRGQRQPQHF.

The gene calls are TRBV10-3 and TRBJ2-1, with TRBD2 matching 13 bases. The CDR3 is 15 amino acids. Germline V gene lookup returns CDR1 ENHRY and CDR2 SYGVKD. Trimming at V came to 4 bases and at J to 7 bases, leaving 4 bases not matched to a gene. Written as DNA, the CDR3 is TGTGCCATCAGTGGGACTAGCGGGAGAGGAAATGAGCAGTTCTTC. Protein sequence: CAISGTSGRGNEQFF.

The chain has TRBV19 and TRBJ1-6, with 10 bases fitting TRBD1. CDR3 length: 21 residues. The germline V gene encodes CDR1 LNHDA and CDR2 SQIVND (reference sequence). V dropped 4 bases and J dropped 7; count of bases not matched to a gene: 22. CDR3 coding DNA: TGTGCCAGTAGTACAGAACAAATCGGGACAGGGGCTTGGCAGTTGAATTCACCCCTCCACTTT. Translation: CASSTEQIGTGAWQLNSPLHF.

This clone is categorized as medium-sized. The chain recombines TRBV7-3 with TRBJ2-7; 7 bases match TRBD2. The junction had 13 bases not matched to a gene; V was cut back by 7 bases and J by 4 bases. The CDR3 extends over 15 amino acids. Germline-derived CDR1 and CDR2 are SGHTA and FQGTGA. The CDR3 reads CASTHTRGRVYEQYF. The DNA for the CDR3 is TGTGCCAGCACACACACTCGGGGGAGGGTTTACGAGCAGTACTTC.

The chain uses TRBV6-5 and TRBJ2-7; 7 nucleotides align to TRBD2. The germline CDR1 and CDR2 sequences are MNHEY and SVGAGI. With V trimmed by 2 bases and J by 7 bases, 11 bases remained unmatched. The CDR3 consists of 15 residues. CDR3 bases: TGTGCCAGCAGTTACGCTGGCGGGGGACTCGGGGAGCAGTACTTC. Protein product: CASSYAGGGLGEQYF.

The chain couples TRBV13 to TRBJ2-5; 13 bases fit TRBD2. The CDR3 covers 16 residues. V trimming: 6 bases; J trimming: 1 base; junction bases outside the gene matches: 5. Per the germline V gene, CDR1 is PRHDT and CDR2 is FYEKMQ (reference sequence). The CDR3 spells CASSRTSGGFQETQYF. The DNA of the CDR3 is TGTGCCAGCAGTCGGACTAGCGGGGGCTTCCAAGAGACCCAGTACTTC.

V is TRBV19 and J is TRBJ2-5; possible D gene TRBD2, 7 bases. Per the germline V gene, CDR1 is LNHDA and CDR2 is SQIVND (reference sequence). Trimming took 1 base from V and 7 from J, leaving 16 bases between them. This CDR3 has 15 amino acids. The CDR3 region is CASSIGAGALSTQYF. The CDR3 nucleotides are TGTGCCAGTAGTATAGGCGCGGGGGCACTCTCGACCCAGTACTTC.

CDR3 residues: CASRNPGLASHEQYF. The CDR3 region has the DNA TGTGCCAGCAGAAACCCGGGACTAGCGTCCCACGAGCAGTACTTC. The chain links TRBV6-5 to TRBJ2-7, with 10 bases identical to TRBD2. With V trimmed by 6 bases and J by 5 bases, 10 bases remained unmatched. Germline CDR1 is MNHEY and CDR2 is SVGAGI. CDR3 length equals 15 residues.

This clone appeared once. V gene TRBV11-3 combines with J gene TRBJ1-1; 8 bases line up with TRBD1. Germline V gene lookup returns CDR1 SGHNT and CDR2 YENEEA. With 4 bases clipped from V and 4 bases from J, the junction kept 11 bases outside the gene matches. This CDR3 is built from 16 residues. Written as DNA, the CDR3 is TGTGCCAGCAGCTACCACAGGGGGTTAGGGATCACTGAAGCTTTCTTT. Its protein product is CASSYHRGLGITEAFF.

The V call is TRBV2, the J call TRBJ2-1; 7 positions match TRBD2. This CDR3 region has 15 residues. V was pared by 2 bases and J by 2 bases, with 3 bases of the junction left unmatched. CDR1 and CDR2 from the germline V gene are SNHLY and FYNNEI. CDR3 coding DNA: TGTGCCAGCAGTGAAACTAGCGCGCCCTACAATGAGCAGTTCTTC. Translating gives CASSETSAPYNEQFF.